The entry that follows covers one TCR beta chain sequence. No cognate antigen has been identified for it. No base qualities exist here, and no much larger clone lies one base off it. From cysteine to phenylalanine, the CDR3 is 14 amino acids long. The kept DNA is CDR3 alone, 42 bases in frame from the first base. CDR1 and CDR2 (SNHLY, FYNNEI) derive from the germline V gene. V loses 6 bases, J loses 5 bases, and the germline ends lie 13 bases apart. Patients chosen for sequencing had shown expansion of CD8+CD57+ cells by flow cytometry. Every patient had a diagnosis of severe acquired aplastic anemia based on International Study of Aplastic Anemia and Agranulocytosis and Camitta criteria. Patients had received no therapy at the time of blood sampling. In this study, sorted CD4+ and CD8+ T cells from the blood of healthy subjects and of severe aplastic anemia patients had their TCR repertoires deep-sequenced. Patients were enrolled in the USA under clinicaltrials.gov protocols 00001620, 01623167, 00001397, 00071045, 00081523 and 00961064. Ficoll-Paque density gradient centrifugation was used to isolate peripheral blood mononuclear cells. Before DNA was extracted, CD4+ and CD8+ T cells were sorted using either FACS or magnetic beads.

TCR beta VDJ combination and CDR3 sequence profiling used genomic DNA as the template. An Illumina HiSeq 2000 was the platform used for TCR repertoire sequencing. The authors' analysis ran thus. Repertoires were assessed using TRBV/TRBJ rearrangement plots, CDR3 size and DJ length profiles, and Simpson's diversity index. Whichever DNA sequence was most abundant in the deep sequencing data was defined as the immunodominant clone. CDR3 amino acid sequences were checked for sharing across subjects and were also compared against the VDJdb database and published repertoires. TCRdb passed the public sequencing reads through fastp at Q25 and MiXCR, retaining productive beta sequences. All rows with the same CDR3 protein become a single entry with the most common DNA and genes. What appears here as the V and J calls and clone size reflects TCRdb's work, not the paper's. Within this sample are about 200,000 distinct CDR3 sequences, with approximately 60% of them counted one time only. About 60% of the sample is in the top ten clones.

This sample was taken from a study of CD8+CD57+ T cells in acquired aplastic anemia (dated by TCRdb to between 2018 and 2020). Regarding the study in general: Extracted DNA from sorted CD4+ and CD8+ cells averaged approximately 3 ug, ranging from roughly 0.17 to 30 ug. CD8+CD57+ expansion was defined as a frequency above the mean frequency observed in healthy subjects. Results and caveats for the whole study, not just this receptor: Around 31 CD8+ CDR3 sequences were shared between patients and controls but appeared highly expressed in patients and within their immunodominant clones. Between patients and healthy controls, no significant difference in CD8+ Simpson's diversity was found (P=0.060).

The sample consisted of sorted CD4+, CD8+, or CD8+CD57+ T cells (not recorded which) from PBMCs. This TCR was sampled from a human donor with aplastic anemia. In this chain, TRBV2 is recombined with TRBJ2-2, with a weak D call of TRBD2 (6 bases match). The CDR3 in this case is CASSGSPGTGELFF. The base sequence is TGTGCCAGCAGCGGGAGCCCCGGGACCGGGGAGCTGTTTTTT.